A selection of T cell receptor beta chains follows, all from one sample in a study of sequential checkpoint blockade in melanoma. TCRdb's table, derived via immunoSEQ multiplex PCR, lists solely in-frame clones and lacks some. The table records some 21,000 clones, roughly 82% of them present only once. The sample consisted of CD8+ T cells sorted from blood (inferred from file names), taken from a patient given nivolumab and ipilimumab in sequence. These receptors originate from a human donor with melanoma. The CDR3 runs from the conserved cysteine through the conserved F or W. D genes are given only for firm matches. The size entry is marked missing in some rows and otherwise reads once, few, many or a size class.

v_gene	d_gene	j_gene	abundance	CDR3nt	CDR3aa
TRBV2	-	TRBJ1-5	-	TGTGCCAGCAGTGTAGAGGCGGGTAACAATCAGCCCCAGCATTTT	CASSVEAGNNQPQHF
TRBV5-6	-	TRBJ2-7	once	TGTGCCAGCAGCTTACTAACAGGGTGGGCCTACGAGCAGTACTTC	CASSLLTGWAYEQYF
TRBV28	TRBD2	TRBJ2-1	-	TGTGCCAGCAGTTTATTTGGGAGGGTGGGGAGGGTGGGAGGAGAGCAGTTTTCCTACAATGAGCAGTTCTTC	CASSLFGRVGRVGGEQFSYNEQFF
TRBV2	-	TRBJ2-3	-	TGTGCCAGCAGTGAAGATCGGGAGAAGACGCAGTATTTT	CASSEDREKTQYF
TRBV6-1	-	TRBJ1-5	-	TGTGCCGTACAGGGTCGGCAGAATCAGCCCCAGCATTTT	CAVQGRQNQPQHF
TRBV5-6	TRBD1	TRBJ1-1	once	TGTGCCAGCATCAAACAGGGGGCCACTGAAGCTTTCTTT	CASIKQGATEAFF
TRBV27	-	TRBJ2-7	-	TGTGCCAGCAGCCCGGACAAGATAGGCCCCTACGAGCAGTACTTC	CASSPDKIGPYEQYF
TRBV5-6	TRBD1	TRBJ2-5	-	TGTGCCAGCAGCCGGGCAGGGGGATACCAAGAGACCCAGTACTTC	CASSRAGGYQETQYF
TRBV19	-	TRBJ2-1	-	TGTACAAGTAGTATATCACTGATCTCCTACAATGAGCAGTTCTTC	CTSSISLISYNEQFF
TRBV30	TRBD1	TRBJ2-7	-	TGTGCCTGGCAGCCGGGACAGGGGGTCTACGAGCAGTACTTC	CAWQPGQGVYEQYF
TRBV7-8	-	TRBJ2-3	once	TGTGCCAGCAGCTTAGGCCAGGGCACGGATACGCAGTATTTT	CASSLGQGTDTQYF
TRBV18	TRBD1	TRBJ2-7	-	TGTGCCAGCTCACCACGCAGGGGGCACGAGCAGTACTTC	CASSPRRGHEQYF
TRBV28	TRBD1	TRBJ1-5	-	TGTGCCAGCAAGACAGGGTTTCAGCCCCAGCATTTT	CASKTGFQPQHF
TRBV28	-	TRBJ2-7	-	TGTGCCAGCAGTGATGGGCCCTACGAGCAGTACTTC	CASSDGPYEQYF
TRBV4-2	-	TRBJ2-5	-	TGTGCCAGCAGCCAAGGCTGGCTGGAGACCCAGTACTTC	CASSQGWLETQYF
TRBV10-2	TRBD1	TRBJ2-7	once	TGCGCCAGCAGCGCCGGGACAGGAGGCGGCGGGCAGTACTTC	CASSAGTGGGGQYF
TRBV28	TRBD1	TRBJ2-3	-	TGTGCCAGCAATGTACAGGGGCGCCTCACAGATACGCAGTATTTT	CASNVQGRLTDTQYF
TRBV28	TRBD2	TRBJ2-3	-	TGTGCCAGCAGTTTACCCGGGACTAGCAGCACAGATACGCAGTATTTT	CASSLPGTSSTDTQYF
TRBV5-1	TRBD1	TRBJ1-4	-	TGCGCCAGCAGCTCCGGGACAGCAAATGAAAAACTGTTTTTT	CASSSGTANEKLFF
TRBV2	-	TRBJ1-6	-	TGTGCCAGCGGAATACAGGGAATTGATTCACCCCTCCACTTT	CASGIQGIDSPLHF
TRBV30	-	TRBJ2-2	once	TGTGCCTGGACCGCAGGGGCGTACACCGGGGAGCTGTTTTTT	CAWTAGAYTGELFF
TRBV7-7	-	TRBJ2-5	-	TGTGCTAGCAGCTTAGGTACCGCGGAAGAGACCCAGTACTTC	CASSLGTAEETQYF
TRBV6-1	-	TRBJ1-4	-	TGTGCCAGCAGTGATTGGGGGGGATATGAAAAACTGTTTTTT	CASSDWGGYEKLFF
TRBV11-1	-	TRBJ2-3	-	TGTGCCAGCAGCTTAGCGGGAGACGCAGATACGCAGTATTTT	CASSLAGDADTQYF
TRBV7-2	TRBD1	TRBJ2-3	-	TGTGCCAGCAGCCCGGACAGGGTACTTCTTGATACGCAGTATTTT	CASSPDRVLLDTQYF
TRBV18	-	TRBJ1-2	-	TGTGCCAGCTCACCAGGGGCTGGCTACACCTTC	CASSPGAGYTF
TRBV5-1	TRBD1	TRBJ2-3	-	TGCGCCAGCAGCTTGAGCTGGGGACAGCTACAGTATTTT	CASSLSWGQLQYF
TRBV5-4	TRBD1	TRBJ1-2	-	TGTGCCAGCAGAAAGGGACAGCCACTGGTTATCCCCGCTGAAGGGTACACCTTC	CASRKGQPLVIPAEGYTF
TRBV2	TRBD1	TRBJ1-5	-	TGTGCCAGCAGCCTAGACAGGGGTTCAGGCAATCAGCCCCAGCATTTT	CASSLDRGSGNQPQHF
TRBV9	-	TRBJ2-2	-	TGTGCCAGCAGCACCCCCAGAGGAACCGGGGAGCTGTTTTTT	CASSTPRGTGELFF
TRBV29-1	-	TRBJ2-3	-	TGCAGCGTCGCGGACTTCCCGCCAGATACGCAGTATTTT	CSVADFPPDTQYF
TRBV19	-	TRBJ2-7	-	TGTGCCAGTAGTATGGGTAGCCGTTCCTACGAGCAGTACTTC	CASSMGSRSYEQYF